The 24 T cell receptor beta chains reported below all come from one sample, sequenced in a study of cytomegalovirus exposure and HLA in healthy donors. Primers: 60 Vbeta forward and 13 Jbeta reverse. The method was immunoSEQ multiplex PCR; TCRdb's version includes in-frame clones alone and lacks a portion of them. The sample shows approximately 130,000 clones, roughly 77% of them seen only once. The sample consisted of PBMCs. Receptors were obtained from a woman between 35 and 50 years old in good health and CMV-seropositive.

V usage is TRBV4-1 and J usage is TRBJ2-5; 8 positions match TRBD2. Judging by the DNA end, TRBJ2-7 fits better; the J call may be wrong. Germline CDR1 MGHRA, CDR2 YSYEKL. This CDR3 region has 16 residues. The CDR3 coding sequence is TGCGCCAGCAGCCAAGGACTAGCGATGAGCTCCTACGAGCAGTACTTC. It yields the protein CASSQGLAMSSYEQYF.

In this sample, this clone turned up once. V and J are TRBV11-2 and TRBJ2-7, with D possibly matching TRBD1 (6 bases). The CDR3 runs 15 residues. Trimming stripped 1 base from V and 2 bases from J, with 12 bases between. Germline-derived CDR1 and CDR2 are SGHAT and FQNNGV. CDR3 in amino acids: CASSLGIQGTYEQYF. The CDR3 nucleotides are TGTGCCAGCAGCTTAGGCATACAGGGTACCTACGAGCAGTACTTC.

The chain is built from TRBV7-2 and TRBJ1-1, with TRBD1 identical over 7 bases. Germline V gene sequence: CDR1 SGHTA, CDR2 FQGNSA. The CDR3 contains 14 residues. Trimming at V came to 1 base and at J to 3 bases, leaving 2 bases not matched to a gene. Here the CDR3 DNA reads TGTGCCAGCAGCTTAGGCCAGGGGGACACTGAAGCTTTCTTT. Translated, it gives CASSLGQGDTEAFF.

The chain links TRBV5-6 to TRBJ1-1; 7 nucleotides line up with TRBD1. Unmatched junction bases numbered 11, after V lost 2 bases and J lost 7 bases. Germline lookup yields CDR1 SGHDT and CDR2 YYEEEE. This CDR3 region has 15 residues. The CDR3 DNA reads TGTGCCAGCAGCTTAACCGACAGGGAAAGAGGTGAAGCTTTCTTT. It yields the protein CASSLTDRERGEAFF.

J is TRBJ1-2 and V is TRBV28; D call uncertain. The V gene lost 3 bases and the J gene lost 5 bases, with 7 bases spanning the gap. The CDR3 has 12 amino acids. In germline, CDR1 is MDHEN, CDR2 SYDVKM. CDR3 residues: CASSLWRYGYTF. Written as DNA, the CDR3 is TGTGCCAGCAGTTTGTGGCGGTATGGCTACACCTTC.

V and J are TRBV6-5 and TRBJ1-5, with 7 bases lining up with TRBD1. CDR1 is MNHEY and CDR2 is SVGAGI in the germline V gene. This CDR3 is built from 15 residues. Trimming removed 1 base from V and 6 bases from J; junction bases left unmatched: 6. This chain's CDR3 is CASSYYDRASQPQHF. In DNA, the CDR3 is TGTGCCAGCAGTTACTACGACAGGGCGAGTCAGCCCCAGCATTTT.

This clone has a single count. The chain links TRBV11-3 to TRBJ2-5, with 9 bases identical to TRBD2. The CDR3 sequence is 16 residues long. The V segment lost 1 base and the J segment 4 bases; nucleotides outside the gene matches: 7. CDR1 is SGHNT and CDR2 is YENEEA in the germline V gene. As DNA, the CDR3 is TGTGCCAGCAGCTTAGGGTCGACTAGCGGCCCAGAGACCCAGTACTTC. Translation gives CASSLGSTSGPETQYF. The full variable domain, with the rest looked up from reference TRBV11-3 and TRBJ2-5, is EAGVVQSPRYKIIEKKQPVAFWCNPISGHNTLYWYLQNLGQGPELLIRYENEEAVDDSQLPKDRFSAERLKGVDSTLKIQPAELGDSAVYLCASSLGSTSGPETQYFGPGTRLLVL.

The gene calls are TRBV5-1 and TRBJ2-2; TRBD2 aligns across 7 bases. The CDR3 has 12 residues. The germline CDR1 and CDR2 sequences are SGHRS and YFSETQ. The CDR3 loop reads CAERGNTGELFF. In DNA, the CDR3 is TGCGCTGAGCGGGGCAACACCGGGGAGCTGTTTTTT.

This clone was counted between two and nine times. The chain has TRBV11-3 and TRBJ2-5; no firm D call. The CDR3 covers 18 residues. V lost 1 base and J lost 3, with 21 bases in between. Germline CDR1 reads SGHNT; CDR2 reads YENEEA. The CDR3 here is CASSLGVGPASQEETQYF. CDR3 DNA: TGTGCCAGCAGCTTAGGGGTGGGCCCGGCGTCTCAAGAAGAGACCCAGTACTTC.

The chain links TRBV7-2 to TRBJ2-7; 10 bases are shared with TRBD2. The germline V gene encodes CDR1 SGHTA and CDR2 FQGNSA. V was clipped by 6 bases and J by 4 bases; unmatched bases: 9. The CDR3 runs to 15 residues. The CDR3 spells CASSPGLARSYEQYF. DNA of the CDR3: TGTGCCAGCAGTCCGGGACTAGCGAGATCTTACGAGCAGTACTTC.

The count of this clone is one. This chain connects TRBV23-1 to TRBJ1-1; TRBD1 matches 8 bases. TRBV23-1 is placed among ORFs of uncertain function. The J segment lost 4 bases and the V segment lost 11 bases, leaving 21 bases of the junction unmatched. CDR3 length: 17 amino acids. DNA for the CDR3: TGCGCCCAAGGCTGGGGACAGGTTCTCCTGAGGATCACTGAAGCTTTCTTT. It encodes CAQGWGQVLLRITEAFF.

The CDR3 DNA reads TGTGCCAGCAGCTTCGTCGACAGGGAGTTTGGAAACACCATATATTTT. Amino acids: CASSFVDREFGNTIYF. V is TRBV5-6 and J is TRBJ1-3; the match to TRBD1 covers 7 bases. The CDR3 is 16 residues long. The junction had 8 bases not matched to a gene; V was cut back by 2 bases and J by 3 bases. The germline CDR1 and CDR2 sequences are SGHDT and YYEEEE.

This clone came up a few times. This chain joins TRBV27 and TRBJ2-7; 7 bases align to TRBD2. V gave up 3 bases and J gave up 3 bases; unmatched junction bases: 2. From germline, CDR1 is MNHEY and CDR2 SMNVEV (reference sequence). The CDR3 loop spans 13 amino acids. CDR3 nucleotides: TGTGCCAGCAGTTTTGCGGGGGACTACGAGCAGTACTTC. Translation: CASSFAGDYEQYF.

The chain has TRBV7-9 and TRBJ2-7; D remains ambiguous. Trimming removed 6 bases at V and 6 bases at J, with 15 bases between. The length of the CDR3 is 13 residues. CDR1 is SEHNR and CDR2 is FQNEAQ in the germline V gene (reference sequence). The CDR3, as DNA: TGTGCCAGCAGAGGTGGGTCTAGGCGCGAGCAGTACTTC. It encodes CASRGGSRREQYF.

The sample holds a few counts of this clone. J is TRBJ1-1 and V is TRBV7-9, with 7 nucleotides matching TRBD1. CDR1 and CDR2 (germline): SEHNR, FQNEAQ (reference sequence). The CDR3 extends over 14 amino acids. With V trimmed by 5 bases and J by 6 bases, 9 bases remained unmatched. CDR3 coding DNA: TGTGCCAGCAGCCCTAGACAGGGATCGGCTGAAGCTTTCTTT. Encoded protein: CASSPRQGSAEAFF.

CDR3 residues: CASSGTTSGRGETQYF. For the CDR3, the DNA is TGCGCCAGCAGCGGCACAACTAGCGGGAGGGGGGAGACCCAGTACTTC. The chain joins TRBV5-1 to TRBJ2-5, with 13 positions matching TRBD2. The CDR3 totals 16 residues. Germline assignment: CDR1 SGHRS and CDR2 YFSETQ. Trimming at V came to 4 bases and at J to 5 bases, leaving 8 bases not matched to a gene.

This chain connects TRBV7-8 to TRBJ2-7, with 10 nucleotides matching TRBD2. The CDR3 extends over 14 amino acids. Germline CDR1 is SGHVS and CDR2 is FQNEAQ. Trimming cost V 5 bases and J 4 bases; bases outside gene matches: 5. The CDR3 loop reads CASSPGTSDYEQYF. The CDR3 DNA is TGTGCCAGCAGCCCAGGGACTAGCGATTACGAGCAGTACTTC.

The V and J genes are TRBV6-6 and TRBJ1-1, with D possibly being TRBD1 (5 bases). V lost 5 bases and J lost 6, with 16 bases in between. Germline assignment: CDR1 MNHNY and CDR2 SVGAGI (reference sequence). The CDR3 length is 14 residues. This CDR3 reads CASSTDWGVAEAFF. CDR3 nucleotides: TGTGCCAGCAGTACCGACTGGGGGGTCGCTGAAGCTTTCTTT.

The rearrangement links TRBV19 to TRBJ2-3, with 11 bases matching TRBD2. The CDR3 totals 17 residues. CDR1 is LNHDA and CDR2 is SQIVND in the germline V gene (reference sequence). V lost 4 bases, J lost 4 bases, and 10 bases stayed unmatched. CDR3 in amino acids: CASSTGVAGGPADTQYF. CDR3 bases: TGTGCCAGTAGTACGGGGGTAGCGGGAGGGCCCGCAGATACGCAGTATTTT.

CDR3 DNA: TGCGCCAGCAGCTTGGAGGACAGGGGGTCGAATGGCTACACCTTC. Its translation: CASSLEDRGSNGYTF. This chain links TRBV5-1 with TRBJ1-2, with 10 nucleotides matching TRBD1. The V gene's germline CDR1 is SGHRS and CDR2 YFSETQ. The J segment lost 6 bases and the V segment lost 0 bases, leaving 5 bases of the junction unmatched. The CDR3 contains 15 residues.

This clone was detected only once. This rearrangement joins TRBV9 to TRBJ2-1, with 13 bases identical to TRBD2. The CDR3 loop spans 16 amino acids. Germline assignment: CDR1 SGDLS and CDR2 YYNGEE. The ends lost 4 bases at V and 8 bases at J; junction bases unmatched: 9. Here the CDR3 DNA reads TGTGCCAGCAGCACCGGGACTAGCGGGATCTTCGATGAGCAGTTCTTC. Protein product: CASSTGTSGIFDEQFF. Full variable domain (outside the CDR3, taken from reference TRBV9 and TRBJ2-1): DSGVTQTPKHLITATGQRVTLRCSPRSGDLSVYWYQQSLDQGLQFLIQYYNGEERAKGNILERFSAQQFPDLHSELNLSSLELGDSALYFCASSTGTSGIFDEQFFGPGTRLTVL.

The chain employs TRBV13 and TRBJ2-3, with D possibly being TRBD1 (6 bases). Looked up from germline, CDR1 is PRHDT and CDR2 is FYEKMQ (reference sequence). The CDR3 length is 16 residues. The V end lost 4 bases, the J end lost 3 bases, and 17 bases lay between the germline ends. The CDR3 DNA follows: TGTGCCAGCAGCTCCTTTTTGTGGGGGCAGACAGATACGCAGTATTTT. Its protein is CASSSFLWGQTDTQYF.

The J gene is TRBJ1-2, the V gene TRBV5-4, with 11 bases aligning to TRBD1. The CDR3 is 15 amino acids. After removal of 3 bases from V and 5 bases from J, the junction contained 6 bases not matched to a gene. CDR1 is SGHNT and CDR2 is YYREEE in the germline V gene (reference sequence). As DNA, the CDR3 is TGTGCCAGCAGCTCACCGGGACAGGGGGAGTATGGCTACACCTTC. It is translated as CASSSPGQGEYGYTF.

This chain links TRBV18 with TRBJ2-7; TRBD1 matches 8 bases. Germline V lookup: CDR1 KGHSH, CDR2 LQKENI. V gave up 3 bases and J gave up 4 bases; unmatched junction bases: 8. The CDR3 runs 15 residues. CDR3 DNA sequence: TGTGCCAGCTCACCTGGACAGGGCGGAATTTACGAGCAGTACTTC. Translated: CASSPGQGGIYEQYF.